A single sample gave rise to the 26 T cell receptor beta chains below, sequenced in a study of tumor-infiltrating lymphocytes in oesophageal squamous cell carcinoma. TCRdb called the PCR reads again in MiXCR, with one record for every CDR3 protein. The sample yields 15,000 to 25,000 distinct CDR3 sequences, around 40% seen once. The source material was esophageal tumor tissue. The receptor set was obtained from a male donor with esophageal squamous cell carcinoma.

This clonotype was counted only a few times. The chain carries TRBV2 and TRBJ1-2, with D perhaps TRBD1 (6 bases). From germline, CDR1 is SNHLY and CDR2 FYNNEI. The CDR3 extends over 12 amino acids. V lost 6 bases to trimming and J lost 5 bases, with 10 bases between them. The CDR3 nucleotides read TGTGCCAGCAGGGGGGCCGGGTATGGCTACACCTTC. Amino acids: CASRGAGYGYTF. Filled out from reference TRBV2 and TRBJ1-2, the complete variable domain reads EPEVTQTPSHQVTQMGQEVILRCVPISNHLYFYWYRQILGQKVEFLVSFYNNEISEKSEIFDDQFSVERPDGSNFTLKIRSTKLEDSAMYFCASRGAGYGYTFGSGTRLTVV.

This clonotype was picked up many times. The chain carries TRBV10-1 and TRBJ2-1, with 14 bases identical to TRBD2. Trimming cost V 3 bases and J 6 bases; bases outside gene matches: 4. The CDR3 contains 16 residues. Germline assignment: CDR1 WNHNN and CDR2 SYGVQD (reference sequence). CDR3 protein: CASSDGGLAGGNEQFF. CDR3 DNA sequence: TGCGCCAGCAGTGATGGCGGACTAGCGGGAGGCAATGAGCAGTTCTTC.

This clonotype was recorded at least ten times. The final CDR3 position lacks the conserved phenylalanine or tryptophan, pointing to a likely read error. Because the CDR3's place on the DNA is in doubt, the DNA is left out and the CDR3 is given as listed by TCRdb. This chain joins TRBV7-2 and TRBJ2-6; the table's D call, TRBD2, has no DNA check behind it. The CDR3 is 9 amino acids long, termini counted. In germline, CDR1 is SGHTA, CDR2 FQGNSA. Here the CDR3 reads CASSLRTSG.

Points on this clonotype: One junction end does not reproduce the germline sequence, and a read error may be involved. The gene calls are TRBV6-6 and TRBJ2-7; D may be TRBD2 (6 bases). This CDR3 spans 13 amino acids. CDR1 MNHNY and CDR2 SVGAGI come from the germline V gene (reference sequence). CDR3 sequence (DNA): TGTGCCAGCCTTGGACTAACGGTCTACGAGCAGTACTTT. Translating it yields CASLGLTVYEQYF.

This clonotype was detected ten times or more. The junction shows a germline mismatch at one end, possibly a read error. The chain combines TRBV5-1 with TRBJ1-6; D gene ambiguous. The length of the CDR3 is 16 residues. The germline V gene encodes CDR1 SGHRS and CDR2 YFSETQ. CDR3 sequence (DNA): TGCGCCAGCAGCTTTCGGGTGAGCTCCTATAATTCACCCCTCCACTTC. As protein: CASSFRVSSYNSPLHF.

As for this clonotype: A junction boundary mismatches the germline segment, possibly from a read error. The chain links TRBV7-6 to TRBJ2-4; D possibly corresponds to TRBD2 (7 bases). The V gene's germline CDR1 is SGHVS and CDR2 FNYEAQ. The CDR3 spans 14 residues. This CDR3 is CASSLGGGRSPLHF. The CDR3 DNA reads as TGTGCCAGCAGCTTAGGGGGGGGCCGATCACCCCTCCACTTC.

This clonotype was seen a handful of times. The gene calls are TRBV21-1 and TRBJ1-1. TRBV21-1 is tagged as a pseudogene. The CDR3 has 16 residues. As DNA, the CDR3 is TGTGCCAGCAGCAAAGTTTCGGCGGGTGGGGACACTGAAGCTTTCTTT. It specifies CASSKVSAGGDTEAFF.

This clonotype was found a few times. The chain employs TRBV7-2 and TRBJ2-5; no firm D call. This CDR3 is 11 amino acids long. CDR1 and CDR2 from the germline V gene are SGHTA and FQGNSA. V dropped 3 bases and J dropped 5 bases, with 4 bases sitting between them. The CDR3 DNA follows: TGTGCCAGCAGCTTTGGGGAGACCCAGTACTTC. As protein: CASSFGETQYF.

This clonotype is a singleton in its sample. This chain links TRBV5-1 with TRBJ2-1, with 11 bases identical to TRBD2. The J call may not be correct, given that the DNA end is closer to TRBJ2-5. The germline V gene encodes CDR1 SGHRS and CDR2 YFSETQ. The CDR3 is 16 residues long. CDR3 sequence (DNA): TGCGCCAGCAGCTTGGGGACTAGCGGGTCCCAAGAGACCCAGTACTTC. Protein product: CASSLGTSGSQETQYF.

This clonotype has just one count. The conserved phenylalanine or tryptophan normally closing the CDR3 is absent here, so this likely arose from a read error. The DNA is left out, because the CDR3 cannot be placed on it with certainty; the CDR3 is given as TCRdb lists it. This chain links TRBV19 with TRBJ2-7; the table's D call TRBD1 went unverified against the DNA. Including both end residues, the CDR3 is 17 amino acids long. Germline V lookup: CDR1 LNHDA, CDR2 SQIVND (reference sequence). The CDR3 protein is CASGTAPEWAYGYTFGS.

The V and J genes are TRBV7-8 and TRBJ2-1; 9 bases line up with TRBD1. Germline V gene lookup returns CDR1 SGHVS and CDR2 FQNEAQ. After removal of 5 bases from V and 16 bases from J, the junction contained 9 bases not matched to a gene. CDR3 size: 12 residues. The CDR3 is CASSHTRDRDFF. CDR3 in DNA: TGTGCCAGCAGCCATACCCGGGACAGGGACTTCTTC.

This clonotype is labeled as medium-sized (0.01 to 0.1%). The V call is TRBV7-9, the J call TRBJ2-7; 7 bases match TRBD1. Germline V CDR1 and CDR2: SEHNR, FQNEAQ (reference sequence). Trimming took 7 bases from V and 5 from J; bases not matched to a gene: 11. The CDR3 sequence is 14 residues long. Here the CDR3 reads CASKELGGLDEQYF. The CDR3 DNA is TGTGCCAGCAAGGAGCTAGGGGGCTTAGACGAGCAGTACTTC.

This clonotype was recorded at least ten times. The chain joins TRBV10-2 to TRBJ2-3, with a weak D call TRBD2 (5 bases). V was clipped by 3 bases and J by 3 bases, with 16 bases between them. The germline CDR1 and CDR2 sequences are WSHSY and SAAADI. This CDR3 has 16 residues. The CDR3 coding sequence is TGCGCCAGCAGTGACCTTCACGGGATCTCGACAGATACGCAGTATTTT. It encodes CASSDLHGISTDTQYF.

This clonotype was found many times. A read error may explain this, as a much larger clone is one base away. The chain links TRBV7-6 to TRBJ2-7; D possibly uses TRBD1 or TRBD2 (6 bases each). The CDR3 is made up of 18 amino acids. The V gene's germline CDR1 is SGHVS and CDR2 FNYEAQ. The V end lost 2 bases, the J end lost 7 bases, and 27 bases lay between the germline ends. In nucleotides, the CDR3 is TGTGCCAGCAGCTTAAGGAGGGGGGACTCGCTCGGCTACAATGAGCAGTACTTC. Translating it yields CASSLRRGDSLGYNEQYF.

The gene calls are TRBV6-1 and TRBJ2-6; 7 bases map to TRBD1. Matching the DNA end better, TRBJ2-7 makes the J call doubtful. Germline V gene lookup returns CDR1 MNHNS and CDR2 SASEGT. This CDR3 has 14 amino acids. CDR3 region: CASSSSTGTYEQYF. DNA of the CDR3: TGTGCCAGCAGTTCGTCGACAGGGACCTACGAGCAGTACTTC.

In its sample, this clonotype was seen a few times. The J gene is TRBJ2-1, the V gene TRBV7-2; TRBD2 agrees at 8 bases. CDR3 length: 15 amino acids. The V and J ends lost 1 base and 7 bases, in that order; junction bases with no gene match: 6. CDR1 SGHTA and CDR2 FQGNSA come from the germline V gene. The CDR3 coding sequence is TGTGCCAGCAGCTTAGTAAGCGGGAGTGGGAATGAGCAGTTCTTC. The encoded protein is CASSLVSGSGNEQFF.

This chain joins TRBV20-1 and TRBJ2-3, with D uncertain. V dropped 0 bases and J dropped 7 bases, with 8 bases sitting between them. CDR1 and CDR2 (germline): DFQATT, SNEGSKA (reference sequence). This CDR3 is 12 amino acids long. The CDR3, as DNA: TGCAGTGCTAGAGATCTTCTTTATACGCAGTATTTT. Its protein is CSARDLLYTQYF.

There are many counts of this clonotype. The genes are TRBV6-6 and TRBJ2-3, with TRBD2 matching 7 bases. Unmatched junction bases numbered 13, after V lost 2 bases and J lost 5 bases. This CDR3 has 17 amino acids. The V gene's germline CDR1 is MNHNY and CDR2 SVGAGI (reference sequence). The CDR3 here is CASSYRTSGGIVDTQYF. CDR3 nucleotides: TGTGCCAGCAGTTACCGGACTAGTGGGGGAATCGTAGATACGCAGTATTTT.

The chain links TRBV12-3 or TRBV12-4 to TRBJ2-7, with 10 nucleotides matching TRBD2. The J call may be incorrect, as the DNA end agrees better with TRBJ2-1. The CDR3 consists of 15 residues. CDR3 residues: CASSQSGRAYNEQFF. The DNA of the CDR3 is TGTGCCAGCAGCCAAAGCGGGAGGGCCTACAATGAGCAGTTCTTC.

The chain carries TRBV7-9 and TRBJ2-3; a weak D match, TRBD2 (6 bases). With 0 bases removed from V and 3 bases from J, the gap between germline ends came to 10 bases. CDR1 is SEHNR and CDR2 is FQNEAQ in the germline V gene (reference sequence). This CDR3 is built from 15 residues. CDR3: CASSLAGGSTDTQYF. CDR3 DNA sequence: TGTGCCAGCAGCTTAGCGGGAGGAAGTACAGATACGCAGTATTTT.

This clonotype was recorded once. CDR3 amino acids: CASSLTSEQYF. CDR3 nucleotide sequence: TGTGCCAGCAGCCTCACTTCCGAGCAGTACTTC. The rearrangement uses TRBV7-2 and TRBJ2-1; D is uncertain. The J call may be incorrect, as the DNA end agrees better with TRBJ2-7. CDR3 size: 11 residues. CDR1 is SGHTA and CDR2 is FQGNSA in the germline V gene.

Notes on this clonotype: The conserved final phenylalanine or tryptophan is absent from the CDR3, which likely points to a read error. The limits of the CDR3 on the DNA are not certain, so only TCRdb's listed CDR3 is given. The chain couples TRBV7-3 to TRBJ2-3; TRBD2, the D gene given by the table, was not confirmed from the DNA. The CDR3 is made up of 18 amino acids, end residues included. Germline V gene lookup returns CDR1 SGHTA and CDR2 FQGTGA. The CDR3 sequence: CASSLLAGSAYNEQYFGP.

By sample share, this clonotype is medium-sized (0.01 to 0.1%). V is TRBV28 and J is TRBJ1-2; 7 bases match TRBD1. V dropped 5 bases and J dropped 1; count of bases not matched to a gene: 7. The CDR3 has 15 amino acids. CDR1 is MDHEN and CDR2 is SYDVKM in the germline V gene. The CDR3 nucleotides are TGTGCCAGCAGTGCTCAGGGGGGGCATAACTATGGCTACACCTTC. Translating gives CASSAQGGHNYGYTF.

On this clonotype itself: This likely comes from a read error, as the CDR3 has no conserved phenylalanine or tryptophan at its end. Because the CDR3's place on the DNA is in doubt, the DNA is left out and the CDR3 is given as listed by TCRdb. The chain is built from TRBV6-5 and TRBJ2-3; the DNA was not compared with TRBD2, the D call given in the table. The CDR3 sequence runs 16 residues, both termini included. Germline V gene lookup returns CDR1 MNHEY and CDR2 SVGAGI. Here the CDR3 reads CASSATYSNHEQFFGP.

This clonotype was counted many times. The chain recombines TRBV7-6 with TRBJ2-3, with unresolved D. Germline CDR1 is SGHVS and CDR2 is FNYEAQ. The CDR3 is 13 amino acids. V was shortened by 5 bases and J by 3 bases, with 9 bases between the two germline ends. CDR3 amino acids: CASSRSLTDTQYF. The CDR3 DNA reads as TGTGCCAGCAGCCGAAGTCTTACAGATACGCAGTATTTT. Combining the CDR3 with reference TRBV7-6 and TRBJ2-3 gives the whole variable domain GAGVSQSPRYKVTKRGQDVALRCDPISGHVSLYWYRQALGQGPEFLTYFNYEAQQDKSGLPNDRFSAERPEGSISTLTIQRTEQRDSAMYRCASSRSLTDTQYFGPGTRLTVL.

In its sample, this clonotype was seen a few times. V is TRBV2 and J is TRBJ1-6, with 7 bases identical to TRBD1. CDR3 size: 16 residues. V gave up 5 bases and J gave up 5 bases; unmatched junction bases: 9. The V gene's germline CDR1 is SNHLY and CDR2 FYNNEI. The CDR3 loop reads CASSLLGGFHNSPLHF. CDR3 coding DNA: TGTGCCAGCAGTCTCCTAGGGGGCTTCCATAATTCACCCCTCCACTTT.